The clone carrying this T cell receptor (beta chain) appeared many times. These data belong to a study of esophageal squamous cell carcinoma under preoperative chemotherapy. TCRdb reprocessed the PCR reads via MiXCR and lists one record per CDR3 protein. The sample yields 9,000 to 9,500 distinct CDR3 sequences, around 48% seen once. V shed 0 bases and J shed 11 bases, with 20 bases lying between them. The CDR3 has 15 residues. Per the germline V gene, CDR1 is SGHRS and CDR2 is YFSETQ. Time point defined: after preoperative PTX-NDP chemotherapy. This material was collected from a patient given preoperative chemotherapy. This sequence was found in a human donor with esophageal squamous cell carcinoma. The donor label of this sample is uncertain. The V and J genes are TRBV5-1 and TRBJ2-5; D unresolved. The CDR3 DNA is TGCGCCAGCAGCTTGGGGCAGCCTCCCTACAATGAGCAGTACTTC. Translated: CASSLGQPPYNEQYF.